Only a few counts were recorded for the clone carrying this TCR beta chain. What it binds is unknown. This CDR3 region has 16 residues. CDR1 is SGDLS and CDR2 is YYNGEE in the germline V gene. V shed 2 bases, J shed 4 bases, and the junction held 5 bases outside the gene matches. This record comes from a study of cytotoxic CD8 clonotypes in ibrutinib-treated CLL. Investigators sought sequencing depths of between 1 in 200,000 and 1 in 1 million T cells. Sequencing used immunoSEQ multiplex PCR; TCRdb keeps in-frame clones, though not all of them. The sample contains roughly 28,000 clones, roughly 60% of which appear only once. Whole-study findings and limits: Researchers report that baseline clonality outpaced age-matched healthy donors and tracked circulating CD8+ T-cell counts. An increase in clonality occurred at ibrutinib response, followed by a return toward baseline at progression. Public clonotypes showed up rarely, and on treatment they shrank or held steady.

Specimen: PBMCs, collected before ibrutinib treatment. This rearrangement joins TRBV9 to TRBJ2-7, with TRBD2 matching 14 bases. The TCR was taken from a human donor with chronic lymphocytic leukemia. The CDR3 DNA follows: TGTGCCAGCAGCGTTGGACTAGCGGGAGGTATATACGAGCAGTACTTC. It specifies CASSVGLAGGIYEQYF.